These T cell receptor beta chains were read from a single sample in a study of blood T cell repertoires in COVID-19. The table came from immunoSEQ multiplex PCR; TCRdb's copy has only in-frame clones and leaves some out. The sample holds about 99,000 clones, about 83% seen once. The sequenced sample consisted of peripheral blood. These TCRs come from a man in his sixties or seventies with active or convalescent COVID-19. The CDR3 runs from the conserved cysteine through the conserved F or W. A D gene is named only where the DNA matches it firmly. The size field is filled for only some rows; it gives once, few, many or a size class.

TRBD1,.,TRBV7-2,TRBJ1-6,TGTGCCAGCAGCTTCGGACAGGCAAATTCACCCCTCCACTTT,CASSFGQANSPLHF
.,once,TRBV23-1,TRBJ1-5,TGCGCCAGCAGTCGCGGCAGCCCCGATCACATTAGCAATCAGCCCCAGCATTTT,CASSRGSPDHISNQPQHF
TRBD1,.,TRBV5-1,TRBJ2-1,TGCGCCAGCAGCTTGCTGGCGGGACAGGGGGACAATGAGCAGTTCTTC,CASSLLAGQGDNEQFF
.,few,TRBV19,TRBJ1-2,TGTGCCAGTAGTATTCCGACAGGAATTAACTATGGCTACACCTTC,CASSIPTGINYGYTF
.,.,TRBV29-1,TRBJ2-2,TGCAGCGTTGGAAGAGCGCAAACCACCGGGGAGCTGTTTTTT,CSVGRAQTTGELFF
TRBD2,.,TRBV29-1,TRBJ2-2,TGCAGCGACTACACTAGCGGGGGACACACCGGGGAGCTGTTTTTT,CSDYTSGGHTGELFF
.,.,TRBV12-5,TRBJ1-1,TGTGCTAGTAGGGGATATAGATCTACTGAAGCTTTCTTT,CASRGYRSTEAFF
TRBD1,.,TRBV4-1,TRBJ2-6,TGCGCCAGCAGCCAAGGCGGGCGGACAGGGATTTTTGGTGGGGCCAACGTCCTGACTTTC,CASSQGGRTGIFGGANVLTF
.,.,TRBV3-1/TRBV3-2,TRBJ2-1,TGTGCCAGCAGCCAAGGCGCGCAGGGCTTATACAATGAGCAGTTCTTC,CASSQGAQGLYNEQFF
.,.,TRBV7-8,TRBJ2-7,TGTGCCAGCAGCTCTAGCTCCTACGAGCAGTACTTC,CASSSSSYEQYF
TRBD1,few,TRBV20-1,TRBJ2-1,TGCAGTGCTTGGGACAGGGAGCAGTTCTTC,CSAWDREQFF
TRBD2,.,TRBV4-3,TRBJ2-1,TGCGCCAGCAGCCAAGAACGGCGGGGGGCCTACAATGAGCAGTTCTTC,CASSQERRGAYNEQFF
TRBD1,.,TRBV5-1,TRBJ2-1,TGCGCCAGCAGCTTTGGCGACGGGACAGGGGTGTACAATGAGCAGTTCTTC,CASSFGDGTGVYNEQFF
TRBD2,.,TRBV5-1,TRBJ2-1,TGCGCCAGCAGCCCTCAAGCGGGGGCGGGTGAGCAGTTCTTC,CASSPQAGAGEQFF
.,.,TRBV11-2,TRBJ1-1,TGTGCCAGCAGCTTAAGAGCGGTGGGGGAAGCTTTCTTT,CASSLRAVGEAFF
TRBD1,.,TRBV2,TRBJ1-5,TGTGCCTCACAGGACAGGGAGAGGGGTATATCGGGCAATCAGCCCCAGCATTTT,CASQDRERGISGNQPQHF
.,few,TRBV6-6,TRBJ1-5,TGTGCCAGCTCCGTCTTACAGGGCGATCAGCCCCAGCATTTT,CASSVLQGDQPQHF
TRBD1,.,TRBV5-1,TRBJ2-1,TGCGCCAGCAGCCGGGACAGGGGGCACAATGAGCAGTTCTTC,CASSRDRGHNEQFF